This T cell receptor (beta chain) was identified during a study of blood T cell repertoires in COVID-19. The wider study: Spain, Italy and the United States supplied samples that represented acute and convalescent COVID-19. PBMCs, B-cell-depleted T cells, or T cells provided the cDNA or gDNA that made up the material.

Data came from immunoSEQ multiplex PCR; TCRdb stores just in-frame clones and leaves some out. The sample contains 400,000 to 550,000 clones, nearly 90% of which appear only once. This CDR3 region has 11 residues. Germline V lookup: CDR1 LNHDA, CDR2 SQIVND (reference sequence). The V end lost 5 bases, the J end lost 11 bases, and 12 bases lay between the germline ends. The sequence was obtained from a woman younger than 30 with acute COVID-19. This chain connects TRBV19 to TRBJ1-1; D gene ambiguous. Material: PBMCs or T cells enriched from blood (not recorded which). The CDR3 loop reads CASSEALDAFF. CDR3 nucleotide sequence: TGTGCCAGTAGTGAGGCCCTTGACGCTTTCTTT.